The source of this TCR beta chain is a study of shared clonotypes between healthy human individuals. The CDR3 loop spans 15 amino acids. The germline gives CDR1 SEHNR, CDR2 FQNEAQ (reference sequence). V shed 5 bases and J shed 1 base, with 14 bases lying between them. The method was immunoSEQ multiplex PCR; TCRdb's version includes in-frame clones alone and lacks a portion of them. The table has about 600,000 clones, around 97% seen once. J is TRBJ1-1 and V is TRBV7-9; D possibly corresponds to TRBD1 (6 bases). The sequence was obtained from a woman aged 25 to 39 in good health. The sample taken for sequencing was naive CD4+ T cells sorted from blood. The subset here: CD45RA+ positively selected. The DNA of the CDR3 is TGTGCCAGCAGCGGAAAGAAGGGACAGAACACTGAAGCTTTCTTT. Translation: CASSGKKGQNTEAFF.